Below are 5 T cell receptor beta chains sequenced from a single sample in a study of OX40 agonist ivuxolimab in advanced cancers. Data came from immunoSEQ multiplex PCR; TCRdb stores just in-frame clones and leaves some out. The sample consists of 35,000 to 40,000 clones, 70% to 90% of them appearing once. The sequencing used CD4+ or CD8+ T cells sorted from blood, collected in a trial of the OX40 agonist ivuxolimab. The receptors here all came from an adult with an advanced solid tumor such as melanoma, head and neck, liver or kidney cancer.

V is TRBV2 and J is TRBJ2-7, with 9 bases fitting TRBD1. Trimming cost V 4 bases and J 7 bases; bases outside gene matches: 17. Germline assignment: CDR1 SNHLY and CDR2 FYNNEI. The CDR3 runs 17 residues. The DNA of the CDR3 is TGTGCCAGCAGTGGGGGGGACAGGGACCCCTCTCTGAGGGAGCAGTACTTC. Amino acid sequence: CASSGGDRDPSLREQYF. The whole variable domain, filled in from reference TRBV2 and TRBJ2-7, reads EPEVTQTPSHQVTQMGQEVILRCVPISNHLYFYWYRQILGQKVEFLVSFYNNEISEKSEIFDDQFSVERPDGSNFTLKIRSTKLEDSAMYFCASSGGDRDPSLREQYFGPGTRLTVT.

The V and J genes are TRBV27 and TRBJ1-2, with a tentative D call TRBD1 (6 bases). CDR1 is MNHEY, CDR2 SMNVEV, per germline (reference sequence). The V gene lost 3 bases and the J gene lost 0 bases, with 14 bases spanning the gap. This CDR3 has 16 residues. CDR3 DNA: TGTGCCAGCAGTTTCGTGGGGGCACTAGCTAACTATGGCTACACCTTC. The encoded protein is CASSFVGALANYGYTF.

The V gene is TRBV9, the J gene TRBJ2-1; 10 bases match TRBD2. CDR3 size: 15 residues. The trim removed 0 bases at V and 6 bases at J, leaving 3 bases unmatched. Looked up from germline, CDR1 is SGDLS and CDR2 is YYNGEE. The CDR3 nucleotides are TGTGCCAGCAGCGTAGGAGCGGGGGGGCTCAATGAGCAGTTCTTC. This gives the protein CASSVGAGGLNEQFF. Combining the CDR3 with reference TRBV9 and TRBJ2-1 gives the whole variable domain DSGVTQTPKHLITATGQRVTLRCSPRSGDLSVYWYQQSLDQGLQFLIQYYNGEERAKGNILERFSAQQFPDLHSELNLSSLELGDSALYFCASSVGAGGLNEQFFGPGTRLTVL.

The rearrangement uses TRBV4-2 and TRBJ2-5; D not resolved. The CDR3 contains 14 residues. V shed 0 bases and J shed 6 bases, with 11 bases lying between them. Germline CDR1 reads LGHNA; CDR2 reads YNFKEQ. CDR3 amino acids: CASSQDGVLKTQYF. The CDR3 bases are TGTGCCAGCAGCCAAGATGGAGTCTTGAAGACCCAGTACTTC.

This clone was recorded only once. This rearrangement joins TRBV11-2 to TRBJ2-3; 10 nucleotides align to TRBD1. The CDR3 consists of 16 residues. Per the germline V gene, CDR1 is SGHAT and CDR2 is FQNNGV. Losses at the gene ends were 3 bases for V and 5 bases for J; bases not matched to a gene: 8. CDR3 DNA sequence: TGTGCCAGCAGCTTTGCCGGGACAGGGGTAGGAGATACGCAGTATTTT. Translation: CASSFAGTGVGDTQYF.